This TCR beta chain emerged from a study of Graves' ophthalmopathy and Graves' hyperthyroidism. Pregnant or lactating patients and those with other autoimmune diseases or uncontrolled infections were excluded. Amplifying from RNA transcripts, the study obtained TCR beta CDR3 regions. Following a first-round RT-PCR that used HTBI primers, a second-round multiplex PCR was carried out. Each CDR3 protein gets one entry after TCRdb re-called the multiplex PCR reads with MiXCR. The table lists 150,000 to 200,000 distinct CDR3 sequences, 30% to 45% of them singletons. This CDR3 spans 16 amino acids. V was clipped by 2 bases and J by 6 bases; unmatched bases: 8. Germline V lookup: CDR1 MNHEY, CDR2 SVGAGI.

The sequence derives from a man younger than 45 with Graves' ophthalmopathy. The V gene is TRBV6-5, the J gene TRBJ2-2, with 8 bases that match TRBD1. Sequences were obtained from peripheral blood. The CDR3 DNA sequence: TGTGCCAGCAGTTACCAGGGGACAGGTGGTTCCGGGGAGCTGTTTTTT. Translating gives CASSYQGTGGSGELFF.